This record covers a single T cell receptor (beta chain). Its matching antigen is unknown. This CDR3 is built from 14 residues. Germline trimming cut 5 bases from V and 4 bases from J; bases unmatched to any gene: 6. Germline lookup yields CDR1 SGHDN and CDR2 FVKESK. The data belong to a study of beta chain features in type 1 diabetes. General study results and limits: Researchers report that Type 1 diabetes patients had moderately but significantly shorter TCRB CDR3s across all four CD4+ subsets.

The investigators reverse transcribed all of the isolated RNA, so they sequenced expressed TCRB transcripts. Produced via immunoSEQ multiplex PCR; TCRdb's table is partial and in-frame only. The sample includes roughly 730,000 clones, 13% of them seen just once. The source of this sequence is a man between 18 and 29 years old with type 1 diabetes. Sequences were obtained from naive CD4+ T cells from blood. V and J are TRBV14 and TRBJ2-3; 7 bases fit TRBD2. Here the CDR3 reads CASSYTSGADTQYF. The CDR3 DNA sequence: TGTGCCAGCAGCTACACAAGCGGGGCAGATACGCAGTATTTT.